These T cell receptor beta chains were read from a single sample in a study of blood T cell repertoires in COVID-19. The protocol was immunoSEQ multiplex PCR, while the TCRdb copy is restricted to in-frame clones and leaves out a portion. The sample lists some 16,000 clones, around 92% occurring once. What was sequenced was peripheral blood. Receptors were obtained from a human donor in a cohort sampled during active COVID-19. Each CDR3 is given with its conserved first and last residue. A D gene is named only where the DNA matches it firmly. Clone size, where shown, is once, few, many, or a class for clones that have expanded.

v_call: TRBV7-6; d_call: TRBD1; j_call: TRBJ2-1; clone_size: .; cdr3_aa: CASSSGQGGYNEQFF; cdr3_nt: TGTGCCAGCAGCTCCGGACAGGGGGGCTACAATGAGCAGTTCTTC
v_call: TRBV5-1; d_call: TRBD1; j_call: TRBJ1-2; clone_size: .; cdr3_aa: CASSLGYTGVYGYTF; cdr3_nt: TGCGCCAGCAGCTTGGGCTATACAGGGGTCTATGGCTACACCTTC
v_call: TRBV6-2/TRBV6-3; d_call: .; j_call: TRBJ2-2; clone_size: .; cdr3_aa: CASRPTGTLNTGELFF; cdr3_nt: TGTGCCAGCAGACCTACCGGGACTTTGAACACCGGGGAGCTGTTTTTT
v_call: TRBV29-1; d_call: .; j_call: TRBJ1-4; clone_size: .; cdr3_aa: CSVVPLGGNEKLFF; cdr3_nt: TGCAGCGTTGTTCCCTTAGGCGGGAATGAAAAACTGTTTTTT
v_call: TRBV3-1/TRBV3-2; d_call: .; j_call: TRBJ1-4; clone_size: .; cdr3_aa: CASSWEDEKLFF; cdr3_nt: TGTGCCAGCAGCTGGGAGGATGAAAAACTGTTTTTT
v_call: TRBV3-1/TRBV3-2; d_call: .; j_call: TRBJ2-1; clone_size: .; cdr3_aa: CASSYYNEQFF; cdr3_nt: TGTGCCAGCAGCTATTACAATGAGCAGTTCTTC
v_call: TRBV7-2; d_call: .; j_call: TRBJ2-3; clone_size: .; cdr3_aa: CASSLGATDTQYF; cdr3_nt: TGTGCCAGCAGCTTAGGGGCCACAGATACGCAGTATTTT
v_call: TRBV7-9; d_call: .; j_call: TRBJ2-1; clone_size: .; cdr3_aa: CASSLTAPDRFF; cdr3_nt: TGTGCCAGCAGTCTTACTGCGCCGGACAGGTTCTTC
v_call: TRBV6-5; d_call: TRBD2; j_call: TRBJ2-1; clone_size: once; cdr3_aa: CASSYAGANVYNEQFF; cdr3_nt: TGTGCCAGCAGTTACGCGGGAGCGAACGTTTACAATGAGCAGTTCTTC
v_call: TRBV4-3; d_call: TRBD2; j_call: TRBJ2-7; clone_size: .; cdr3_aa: CASSQRRGGAEQYF; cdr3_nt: TGCGCCAGCAGCCAACGCCGGGGAGGGGCCGAGCAGTACTTC
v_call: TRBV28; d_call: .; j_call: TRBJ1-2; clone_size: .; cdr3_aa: CASETGNYGYTF; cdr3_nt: TGTGCCAGTGAAACAGGGAACTATGGCTACACCTTC
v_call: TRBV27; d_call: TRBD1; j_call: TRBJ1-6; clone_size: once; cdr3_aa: CASSEQGRNSPLHF; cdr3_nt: TGTGCCAGCAGTGAACAGGGGCGGAATTCACCCCTCCACTTT
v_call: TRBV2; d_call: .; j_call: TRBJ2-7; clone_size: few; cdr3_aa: CASSVKLSYEQYF; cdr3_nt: TGTGCCAGCAGTGTCAAGCTCTCCTACGAGCAGTACTTC
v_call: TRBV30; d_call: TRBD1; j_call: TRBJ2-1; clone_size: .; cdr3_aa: CAWSQGQGALNEQFF; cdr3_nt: TGTGCCTGGAGTCAGGGACAGGGGGCTCTAAATGAGCAGTTCTTC
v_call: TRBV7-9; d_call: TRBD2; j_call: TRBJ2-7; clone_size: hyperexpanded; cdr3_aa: CASSLFGLADSYEQYF; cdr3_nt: TGTGCCAGCAGCTTATTCGGGCTAGCGGACTCCTACGAGCAGTACTTC
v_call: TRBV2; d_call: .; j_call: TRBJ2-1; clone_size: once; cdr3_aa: CASRGGRGRGNEQFF; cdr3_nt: TGTGCCAGCAGGGGGGGGCGGGGGCGGGGCAATGAGCAGTTCTTC
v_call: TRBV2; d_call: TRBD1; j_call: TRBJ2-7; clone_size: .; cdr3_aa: CASTTTDDRGFYEQYF; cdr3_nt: TGTGCCAGCACCACCACGGATGACAGGGGGTTCTACGAGCAGTACTTC
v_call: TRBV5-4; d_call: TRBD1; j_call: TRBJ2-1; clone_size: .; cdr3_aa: CASSPPTGWSYNEQFF; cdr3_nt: TGTGCCAGCAGCCCTCCGACAGGGTGGTCCTACAATGAGCAGTTCTTC
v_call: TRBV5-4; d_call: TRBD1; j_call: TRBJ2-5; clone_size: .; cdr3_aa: CASSLKGQGQETQYF; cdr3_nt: TGTGCCAGCAGTCTAAAGGGACAGGGTCAAGAGACCCAGTACTTC
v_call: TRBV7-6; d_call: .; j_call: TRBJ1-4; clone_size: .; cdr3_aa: CASSAPGEKLFF; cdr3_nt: TGTGCCAGCAGCGCACCCGGGGAAAAACTGTTTTTT
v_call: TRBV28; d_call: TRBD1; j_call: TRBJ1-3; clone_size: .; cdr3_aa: CASSLQPPGQGIGNTIYF; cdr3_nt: TGTGCCAGCAGTCTCCAACCCCCGGGACAGGGAATAGGAAACACCATATATTTT
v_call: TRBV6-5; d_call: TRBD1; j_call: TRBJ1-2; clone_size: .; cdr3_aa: CATQPRGQGADGYTF; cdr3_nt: TGTGCCACCCAACCGCGGGGACAGGGGGCGGATGGCTACACCTTC
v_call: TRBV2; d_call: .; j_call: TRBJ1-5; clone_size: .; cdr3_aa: CASSAAAQPQHF; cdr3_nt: TGTGCCAGCAGTGCGGCGGCCCAGCCCCAGCATTTT
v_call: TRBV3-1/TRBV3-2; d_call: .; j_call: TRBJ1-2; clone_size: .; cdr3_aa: CASSLAWGGHDGYTF; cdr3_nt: TGTGCCAGCAGCCTCGCATGGGGGGGTCATGATGGCTACACCTTC
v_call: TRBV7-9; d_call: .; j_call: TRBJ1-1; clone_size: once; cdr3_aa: CASSFDGGSEGTEAFF; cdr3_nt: TGTGCCAGCAGCTTCGACGGTGGGAGCGAAGGCACTGAAGCTTTCTTT
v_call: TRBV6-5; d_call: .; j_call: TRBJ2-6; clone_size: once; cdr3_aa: CASSSVSAGANVLTF; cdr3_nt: TGTGCCAGCAGTTCAGTTAGCGCGGGGGCCAACGTCCTGACTTTC
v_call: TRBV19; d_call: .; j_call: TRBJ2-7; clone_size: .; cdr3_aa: CASSPVSSYEQYF; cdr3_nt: TGTGCCAGTAGTCCAGTCTCTTCCTACGAGCAGTACTTC
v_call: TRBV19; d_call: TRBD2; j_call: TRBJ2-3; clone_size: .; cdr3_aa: CASSIGLAGGLDTQYF; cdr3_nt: TGTGCCAGTAGTATAGGCCTAGCGGGAGGTTTAGATACGCAGTATTTT
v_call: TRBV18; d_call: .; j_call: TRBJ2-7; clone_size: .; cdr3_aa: CASSPAYYEQYF; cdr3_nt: TGTGCCAGCTCACCCGCCTACTACGAGCAGTACTTC
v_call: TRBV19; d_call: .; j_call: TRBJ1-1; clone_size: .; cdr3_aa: CATTSRDTEAFF; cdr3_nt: TGTGCCACTACATCCAGGGACACTGAAGCTTTCTTT
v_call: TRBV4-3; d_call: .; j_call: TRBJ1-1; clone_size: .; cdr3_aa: CASSQEMIALNTEAFF; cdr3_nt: TGCGCCAGCAGCCAAGAGATGATAGCTTTGAACACTGAAGCTTTCTTT
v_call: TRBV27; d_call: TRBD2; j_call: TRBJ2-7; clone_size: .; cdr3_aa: CASSSAPWTSGSKLAYEQYF; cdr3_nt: TGTGCCAGCAGTTCCGCGCCGTGGACTAGCGGGAGTAAGTTGGCCTACGAGCAGTACTTC
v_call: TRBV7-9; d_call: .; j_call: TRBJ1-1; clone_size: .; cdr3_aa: CASSLEAGKNTEAFF; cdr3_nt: TGTGCCAGCAGCTTAGAGGCAGGGAAGAACACTGAAGCTTTCTTT
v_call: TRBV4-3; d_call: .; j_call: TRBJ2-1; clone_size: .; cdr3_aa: CASSQERGSIIYNEQFF; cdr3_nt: TGCGCCAGCAGCCAAGAAAGGGGGAGTATTATCTACAATGAGCAGTTCTTC
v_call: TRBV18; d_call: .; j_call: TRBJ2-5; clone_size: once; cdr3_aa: CASSPLTPQETQYF; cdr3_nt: TGTGCCAGCTCACCACTAACACCCCAAGAGACCCAGTACTTC
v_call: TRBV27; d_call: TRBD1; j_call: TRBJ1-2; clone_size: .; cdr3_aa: CASRIGQGGGYTF; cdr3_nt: TGTGCCAGCAGGATCGGACAGGGTGGCGGCTACACCTTC
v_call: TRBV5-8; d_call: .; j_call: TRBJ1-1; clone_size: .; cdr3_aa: CASSRRGGGRPNTEAFF; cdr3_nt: TGTGCCAGCAGCCGGAGGGGGGGTGGACGTCCGAACACTGAAGCTTTCTTT
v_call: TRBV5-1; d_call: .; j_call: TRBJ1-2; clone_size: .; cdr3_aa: CASSLGVPQDGYTF; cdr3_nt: TGCGCCAGCAGCTTGGGTGTCCCCCAGGATGGCTACACCTTC
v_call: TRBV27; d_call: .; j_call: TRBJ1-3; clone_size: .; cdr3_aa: CASSLSIPTGFSGNTIYF; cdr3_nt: TGTGCCAGCAGTTTATCAATACCAACAGGCTTCTCTGGAAACACCATATATTTT
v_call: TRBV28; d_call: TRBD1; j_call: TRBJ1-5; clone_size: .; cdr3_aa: CASSFPPTGEGQPQHF; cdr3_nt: TGTGCCAGCAGTTTCCCTCCGACAGGGGAAGGGCAGCCCCAGCATTTT
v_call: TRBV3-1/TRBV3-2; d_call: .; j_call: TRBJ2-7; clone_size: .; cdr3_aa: CASSNNAVGSYEQYF; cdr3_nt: TGTGCCAGCAGCAATAACGCGGTAGGGAGCTACGAGCAGTACTTC
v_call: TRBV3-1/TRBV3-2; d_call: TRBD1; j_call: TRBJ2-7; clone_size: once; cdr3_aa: CASSQGHGQGREQYF; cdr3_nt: TGTGCCAGCAGCCAAGGACATGGACAGGGAAGGGAGCAGTACTTC
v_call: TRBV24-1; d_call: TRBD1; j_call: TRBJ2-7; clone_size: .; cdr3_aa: CATSDLRTGYEQYF; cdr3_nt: TGTGCCACCAGTGATTTAAGGACAGGCTACGAGCAGTACTTC
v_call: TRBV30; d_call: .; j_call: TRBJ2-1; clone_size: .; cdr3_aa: CAWSVVRNNEQFF; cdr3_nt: TGTGCCTGGAGTGTCGTCAGGAACAATGAGCAGTTCTTC
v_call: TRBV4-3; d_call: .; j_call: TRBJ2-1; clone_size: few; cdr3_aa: CASSQGGEYNEQFF; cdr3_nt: TGCGCCAGCAGCCAAGGGGGAGAGTACAATGAGCAGTTCTTC
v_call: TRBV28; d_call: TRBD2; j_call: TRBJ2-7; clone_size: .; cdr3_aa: CASWAVTSGSHEQYF; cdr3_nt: TGTGCCAGCTGGGCGGTGACTAGCGGGAGTCACGAGCAGTACTTC
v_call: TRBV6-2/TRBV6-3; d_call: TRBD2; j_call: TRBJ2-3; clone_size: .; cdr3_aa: CASSPEGLVPPTQYF; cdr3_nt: TGTGCCAGCAGTCCCGAGGGACTAGTGCCGCCGACGCAGTATTTT
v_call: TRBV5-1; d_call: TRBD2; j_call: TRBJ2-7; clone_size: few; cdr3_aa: CASRSGSPSYEQYF; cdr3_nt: TGCGCCAGCAGGAGCGGGAGCCCATCCTACGAGCAGTACTTC
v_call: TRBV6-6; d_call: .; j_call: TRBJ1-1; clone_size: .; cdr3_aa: CASRERLANTEAFF; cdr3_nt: TGTGCCAGCAGAGAGCGGCTAGCGAACACTGAAGCTTTCTTT
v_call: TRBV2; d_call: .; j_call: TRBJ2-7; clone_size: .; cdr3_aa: CASSVQVSYEQYF; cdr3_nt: TGTGCCAGCAGTGTGCAGGTATCCTACGAGCAGTACTTC
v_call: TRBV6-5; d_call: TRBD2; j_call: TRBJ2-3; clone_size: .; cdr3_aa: CASSRTSSDTQYF; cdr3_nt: TGTGCCAGCAGTAGGACTAGCTCAGATACGCAGTATTTT